These 9 T cell receptor beta chains were all obtained from the same sample, sequenced in a study of vaccination effects on CD4 cells after COVID-19. Sequencing in the ViraFEST assay came after antigen-specific CD4+ T cells had been expanded with viral peptide pools, which were used to stimulate PBMC. Investigators separated out CD4+ T cells once about 10 days of culture had passed. It was two doses of either the BNT162b2 or mRNA-1273 vaccine that participants received. TCRdb's table, derived via immunoSEQ multiplex PCR, lists solely in-frame clones and lacks some. The sample holds under 85,000 clones, over 75% seen once. No cognate antigen is known for these TCRs. The sample consisted of CD4+ T cells from PBMCs cultured with HCoV-OC43 spike peptides, taken after COVID-19 vaccination. Subset described: HCoV-OC43 spike overlapping peptide pool stimulation. Receptor source: a human donor who received a COVID-19 vaccine.

The chain recombines TRBV5-1 with TRBJ1-2; the match to TRBD1 covers 8 bases. V trimming: 0 bases; J trimming: 8 bases; junction bases outside the gene matches: 6. The V gene's germline CDR1 is SGHRS and CDR2 YFSETQ. This CDR3 has 14 amino acids. The DNA of the CDR3 is TGCGCCAGCAGCTTGGGACTACAGGGGGAAGGCTACACCTTC. It encodes CASSLGLQGEGYTF. Full variable domain (outside the CDR3, taken from reference TRBV5-1 and TRBJ1-2): KAGVTQTPRYLIKTRGQQVTLSCSPISGHRSVSWYQQTPGQGLQFLFEYFSETQRNKGNFPGRFSGRQFSNSRSEMNVSTLELGDSALYLCASSLGLQGEGYTFGSGTRLTVV.

This clone was observed a handful of times. The V and J genes are TRBV13 and TRBJ1-3, with D unclear. Trimming took 4 bases from V and 0 from J, leaving 13 bases between them. This CDR3 is built from 16 residues. Germline CDR1 reads PRHDT; CDR2 reads FYEKMQ (reference sequence). The CDR3 DNA reads as TGTGCCAGCAGCTGGCTTCAGATTAACTCTGGAAACACCATATATTTT. The encoded protein is CASSWLQINSGNTIYF.

The chain employs TRBV10-2 and TRBJ2-3, with D possibly TRBD2 on 6 matching bases. Trimming cost V 0 bases and J 2 bases, with 12 bases left between them. Germline values: CDR1 WSHSY, CDR2 SAAADI. CDR3 length: 16 residues. CDR3: CASSESSSGYTDTQYF. The CDR3, as DNA: TGCGCCAGCAGTGAGTCGAGTAGCGGATACACAGATACGCAGTATTTT.

The J gene is TRBJ2-7, the V gene TRBV2, with a weak D call TRBD2 (5 bases). CDR1 and CDR2 from the germline V gene are SNHLY and FYNNEI. There are 13 residues in the CDR3. V was cut by 6 bases and J by 7 bases, with 16 bases left in between. The CDR3 nucleotides are TGTGCCAGCAGGACACGGGATCCTCGGGAGCAGTACGTC. This encodes CASRTRDPREQYV.

The rearrangement uses TRBV11-3 and TRBJ2-3; the D gene could be TRBD1 or TRBD2 (5 bases each). The germline CDR1 and CDR2 sequences are SGHNT and YENEEA. The length of the CDR3 is 13 residues. Trimming removed 3 bases from V and 6 bases from J, with 10 bases in between. CDR3 sequence: CASSFIGADTQYF. CDR3 coding DNA: TGTGCCAGCAGCTTCATCGGGGCCGATACGCAGTATTTT.

The V gene is TRBV24-1, the J gene TRBJ2-2; 7 bases fit TRBD1. V was clipped by 4 bases and J by 3 bases; unmatched bases: 16. The CDR3 is 19 amino acids. Germline values: CDR1 KGHDR, CDR2 SFDVKD. The CDR3 region is CATSDLDRASGEDTGELFF. In DNA, the CDR3 is TGTGCCACCAGTGACCTAGACAGGGCAAGTGGAGAAGACACCGGGGAGCTGTTTTTT.

The chain links TRBV7-2 to TRBJ1-6, with D hard to call. Germline CDR1 and CDR2: SGHTA and FQGNSA. The germline V and J ends were trimmed by 5 bases and 9 bases, with 17 bases remaining between them. The CDR3 runs 15 residues. The CDR3 coding sequence is TGTGCCAGCAGCCTGACCCCGACATTCAGTTCACCCCTCCACTTT. Residues: CASSLTPTFSSPLHF.

This chain links TRBV4-1 with TRBJ2-2, with 8 bases that match TRBD1. V shed 0 bases and J 15 bases; nucleotides not matched to a gene: 6. The CDR3 is 13 residues long. Looked up from germline, CDR1 is MGHRA and CDR2 is YSYEKL. The chain's CDR3 is CASSQDFRQGMFF. The CDR3 region has the DNA TGCGCCAGCAGCCAAGATTTCAGACAGGGGATGTTTTTT.

In this sample, this clone is large (0.1 to 1%). The chain is built from TRBV11-2 and TRBJ2-7; TRBD1 agrees at 7 bases. This CDR3 spans 15 amino acids. The ends lost 0 bases at V and 1 base at J; junction bases unmatched: 3. Germline V gene lookup returns CDR1 SGHAT and CDR2 FQNNGV. DNA of the CDR3: TGTGCCAGCAGCTTAGAGGGCAGGGGGTCCTACGAGCAGTACGTC. Translated: CASSLEGRGSYEQYV.